The rows below give T cell receptor beta chains drawn from one sample of a study of shared clonotypes between healthy human individuals. Profiling relied on immunoSEQ multiplex PCR, and the TCRdb table lists in-frame clones only, not all of them. Among about 1.5 million clones listed, approximately 98% were seen once. Sequenced sample: naive CD4+ T cells sorted from blood. These receptor sequences come from a man under 40 in good health. Each CDR3 is given with its conserved first and last residue. The D gene is left open where the match is weak. Rows may omit the clone size; those that give it use once, few, many or a size class.

J gene | clone size | D gene | V gene | CDR3 protein | CDR3 DNA
TRBJ2-7 | . | . | TRBV18 | CASSQQGLGEQYF | TGTGCCAGCTCACAACAGGGTTTAGGCGAGCAGTACTTC
TRBJ2-3 | . | . | TRBV29-1 | CSVEGLYSTDTQYF | TGCAGCGTTGAGGGTCTGTATAGCACAGATACGCAGTATTTT
TRBJ2-7 | . | TRBD1 | TRBV4-3 | CASSRRQGAGYEQYF | TGCGCCAGCAGCCGTCGACAGGGGGCGGGCTACGAGCAGTACTTC
TRBJ1-2 | . | TRBD1 | TRBV27 | CASSFGGGFGYTF | TGTGCCAGCAGTTTTGGAGGGGGCTTTGGCTACACCTTC
TRBJ2-1 | . | TRBD2 | TRBV7-6 | CASSLVGTSGTIVNEQFF | TGTGCCAGCAGCTTAGTGGGGACCTCCGGGACTATCGTAAATGAGCAGTTCTTC
TRBJ2-1 | . | TRBD2 | TRBV11-2 | CASSSSLAGGYNEQFF | TGTGCCAGCAGCTCGTCACTAGCGGGAGGGTACAATGAGCAGTTCTTC
TRBJ2-3 | . | TRBD1 | TRBV9 | CASSLRTGPDTQYF | TGTGCCAGCAGCTTGCGGACAGGGCCAGATACGCAGTATTTT
TRBJ2-1 | . | TRBD2 | TRBV18 | CASSPVGIAGGHNEQFF | TGTGCCAGCTCACCAGTCGGTATAGCGGGAGGTCACAATGAGCAGTTCTTC
TRBJ1-5 | . | . | TRBV5-1 | CASRPTGNSNQPQHF | TGCGCCAGCAGACCTACAGGAAATAGCAATCAGCCCCAGCATTTT
TRBJ1-2 | . | . | TRBV9 | CASGTGGGLHYGYTF | TGTGCCAGCGGCACCGGAGGGGGGTTGCACTATGGCTACACCTTC
TRBJ2-1 | . | TRBD1 | TRBV5-1 | CASSDSFGTGVYQFF | TGCGCCAGCAGCGATTCTTTCGGGACAGGGGTATATCAGTTCTTC
TRBJ2-2 | . | . | TRBV28 | CASRGTFLPGELFF | TGTGCCAGCCGGGGTACGTTTCTCCCCGGGGAGCTGTTTTTT
TRBJ1-1 | . | TRBD1 | TRBV18 | CASSAEKDREAFF | TGTGCCAGCTCCGCAGAAAAGGACAGGGAAGCTTTCTTT
TRBJ2-4 | . | . | TRBV21-1 | CASSENIQYF | TGTGCCAGCAGCGAAAACATTCAGTACTTC
TRBJ1-5 | . | TRBD1 | TRBV7-2 | CASRAQGGNQPQHF | TGTGCCAGCAGGGCACAGGGGGGCAATCAGCCCCAGCATTTT
TRBJ2-7 | . | . | TRBV19 | CASSMLGSRDEQYF | TGTGCCAGTAGTATGTTAGGTTCGCGGGACGAGCAGTACTTC
TRBJ2-7 | once | . | TRBV14 | CASSQGPRPYEQYF | TGTGCCAGCAGCCAAGGCCCCCGTCCCTACGAGCAGTACTTC
TRBJ2-7 | . | . | TRBV7-2 | CASSLDVHREQYF | TGTGCCAGCAGCTTAGACGTCCACAGGGAGCAGTACTTC
TRBJ2-7 | once | TRBD1 | TRBV19 | CASRLSGGAREQYF | TGTGCCAGTAGACTATCAGGGGGCGCACGCGAGCAGTACTTC
TRBJ2-7 | . | TRBD1 | TRBV7-8 | CASSPLGTDYEQYF | TGTGCCAGCAGCCCCTTGGGGACAGACTACGAGCAGTACTTC
TRBJ2-1 | . | TRBD2 | TRBV10-1 | CASSESKLAGRYNEQFF | TGCGCCAGCAGTGAGTCGAAACTAGCGGGACGCTACAATGAGCAGTTCTTC
TRBJ1-2 | . | . | TRBV19 | CASSIVNVWGARENGYTF | TGTGCCAGTAGTATTGTCAACGTTTGGGGGGCGAGGGAAAATGGCTACACCTTC
TRBJ2-7 | . | . | TRBV5-1 | CASSLSDIGGEQYF | TGCGCCAGCAGCTTGTCCGACATTGGGGGCGAGCAGTACTTC
TRBJ1-2 | . | . | TRBV27 | CASSLSYANYGYTF | TGTGCCAGCAGTTTATCGTACGCTAACTATGGCTACACCTTC
TRBJ2-7 | . | TRBD1 | TRBV5-1 | CASSQTGAEYEQYF | TGCGCCAGCAGCCAGACAGGGGCCGAATACGAGCAGTACTTC
TRBJ2-6 | . | . | TRBV11-2 | CASSQIRGTGANVLTF | TGTGCCAGCAGCCAAATCAGGGGTACGGGGGCCAACGTCCTGACTTTC
TRBJ2-3 | . | TRBD2 | TRBV5-1 | CASSEGLAERTDTQYF | TGCGCCAGCAGCGAAGGACTAGCGGAGCGCACAGATACGCAGTATTTT
TRBJ2-1 | . | . | TRBV14 | CASSQILGVNEQFF | TGTGCCAGCAGCCAAATTCTCGGTGTCAATGAGCAGTTCTTC
TRBJ2-7 | . | . | TRBV5-1 | CASSFTGRSYEQYF | TGCGCCAGCAGCTTCACAGGGCGGTCCTACGAGCAGTACTTC